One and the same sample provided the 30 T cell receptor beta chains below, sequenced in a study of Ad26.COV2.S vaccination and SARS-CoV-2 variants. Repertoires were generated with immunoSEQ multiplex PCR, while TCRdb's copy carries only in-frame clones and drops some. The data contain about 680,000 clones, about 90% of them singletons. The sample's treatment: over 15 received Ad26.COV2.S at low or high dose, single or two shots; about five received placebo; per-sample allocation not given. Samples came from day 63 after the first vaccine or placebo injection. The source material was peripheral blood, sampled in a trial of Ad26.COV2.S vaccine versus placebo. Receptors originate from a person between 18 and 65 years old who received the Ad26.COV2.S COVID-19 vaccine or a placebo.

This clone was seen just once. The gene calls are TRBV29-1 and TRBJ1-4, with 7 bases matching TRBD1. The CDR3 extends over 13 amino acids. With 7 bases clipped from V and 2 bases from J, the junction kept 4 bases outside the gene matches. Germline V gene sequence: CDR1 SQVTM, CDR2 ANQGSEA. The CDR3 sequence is CSGQQGTNEKLFF. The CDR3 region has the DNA TGCAGCGGCCAACAGGGGACTAATGAAAAACTGTTTTTT. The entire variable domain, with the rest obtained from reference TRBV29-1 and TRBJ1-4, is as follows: SAVISQKPSRDICQRGTSLTIQCQVDSQVTMMFWYRQQPGQSLTLIATANQGSEATYESGFVIDKFPISRPNLTFSTLTVSNMSPEDSSIYLCSGQQGTNEKLFFGSGTQLSVL.

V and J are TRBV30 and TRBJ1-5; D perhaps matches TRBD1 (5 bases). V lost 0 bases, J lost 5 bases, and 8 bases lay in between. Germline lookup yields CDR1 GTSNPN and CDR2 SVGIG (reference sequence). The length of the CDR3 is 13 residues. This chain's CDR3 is CAWSVQDHQPQHF. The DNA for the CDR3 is TGTGCCTGGAGTGTACAGGACCATCAGCCCCAGCATTTT. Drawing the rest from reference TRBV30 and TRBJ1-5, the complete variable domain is SQTIHQWPATLVQPVGSPLSLECTVEGTSNPNLYWYRQAAGRGLQLLFYSVGIGQISSEVPQNLSASRPQDRQFILSSKKLLLSDSGFYLCAWSVQDHQPQHFGDGTRLSIL.

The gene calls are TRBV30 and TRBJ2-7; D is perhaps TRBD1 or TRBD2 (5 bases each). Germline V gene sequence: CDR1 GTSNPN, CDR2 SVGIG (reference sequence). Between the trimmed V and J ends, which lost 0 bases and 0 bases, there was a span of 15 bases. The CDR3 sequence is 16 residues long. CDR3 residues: CAWSVHTGLSSYEQYF. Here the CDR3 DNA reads TGTGCCTGGAGTGTACATACAGGACTCTCCTCCTACGAGCAGTACTTC.

The CDR3 here is CASSVQGSADTQYF. The CDR3 nucleotides are TGTGCCAGCAGCGTTCAGGGTTCCGCAGATACGCAGTATTTT. The chain joins TRBV9 to TRBJ2-3; a weak D match, TRBD1 (5 bases). This CDR3 has 14 residues. V was trimmed by 2 bases and J by 4 bases, leaving 11 bases between them. CDR1 and CDR2 (germline): SGDLS, YYNGEE.

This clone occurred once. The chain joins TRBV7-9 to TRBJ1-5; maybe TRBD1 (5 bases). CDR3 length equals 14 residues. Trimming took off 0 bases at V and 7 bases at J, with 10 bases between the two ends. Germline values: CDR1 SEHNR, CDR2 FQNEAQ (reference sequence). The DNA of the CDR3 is TGTGCCAGCAGCTTAGCAGGGACGGGGCAGCCCCAGCATTTT. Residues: CASSLAGTGQPQHF.

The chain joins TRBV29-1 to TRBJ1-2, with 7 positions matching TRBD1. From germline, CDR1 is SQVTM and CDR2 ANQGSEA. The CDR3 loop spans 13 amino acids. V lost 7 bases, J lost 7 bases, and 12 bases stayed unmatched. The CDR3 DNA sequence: TGCAGCGGTACACAGGGGATTTCGAGTGGCTACACCTTC. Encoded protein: CSGTQGISSGYTF.

This CDR3 reads CAWSAGGQGNEKLFF. For the CDR3, the DNA is TGTGCCTGGAGTGCGGGAGGACAGGGTAATGAAAAACTGTTTTTT. This chain links TRBV30 with TRBJ1-4; 8 bases fit TRBD1. The CDR3 covers 15 residues. From germline, CDR1 is GTSNPN and CDR2 SVGIG (reference sequence). The junction had 5 bases not matched to a gene; V was cut back by 1 base and J by 4 bases.

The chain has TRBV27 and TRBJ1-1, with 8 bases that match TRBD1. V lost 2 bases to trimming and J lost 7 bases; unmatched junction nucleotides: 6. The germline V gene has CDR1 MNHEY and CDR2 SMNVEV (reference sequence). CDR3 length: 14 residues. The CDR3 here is CASSLVQGAVEAFF. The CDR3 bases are TGTGCCAGCAGTTTAGTCCAGGGGGCTGTTGAAGCTTTCTTT.

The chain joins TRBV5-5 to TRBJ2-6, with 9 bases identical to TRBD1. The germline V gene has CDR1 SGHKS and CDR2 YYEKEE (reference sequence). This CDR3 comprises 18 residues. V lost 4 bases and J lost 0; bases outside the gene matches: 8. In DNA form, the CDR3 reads TGTGCCAGCAGCCTACGGACAGGGGCGAGCTCTGGGGCCAACGTCCTGACTTTC. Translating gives CASSLRTGASSGANVLTF.

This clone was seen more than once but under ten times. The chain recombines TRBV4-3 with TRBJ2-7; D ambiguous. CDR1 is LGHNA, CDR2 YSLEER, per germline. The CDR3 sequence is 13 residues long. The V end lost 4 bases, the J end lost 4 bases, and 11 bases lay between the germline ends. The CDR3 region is CASSPFPGYEQYF. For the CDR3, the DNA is TGCGCCAGCAGCCCCTTCCCCGGGTACGAGCAGTACTTC.

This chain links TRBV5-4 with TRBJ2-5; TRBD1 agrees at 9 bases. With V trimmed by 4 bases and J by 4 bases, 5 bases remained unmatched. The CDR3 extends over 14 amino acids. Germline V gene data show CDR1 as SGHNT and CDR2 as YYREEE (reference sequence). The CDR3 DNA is TGTGCCAGCAGCCGGGACAGGGAAGCAGAGACCCAGTACTTC. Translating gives CASSRDREAETQYF.

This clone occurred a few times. CDR3 in amino acids: CASGQTMNYGYTF. The CDR3 DNA follows: TGTGCCAGCGGCCAGACTATGAACTATGGCTACACCTTC. The chain carries TRBV12-3 or TRBV12-4 and TRBJ1-2; D unresolved. The CDR3 is made up of 13 amino acids. Deletions cut 8 bases from V and 2 bases from J, with 12 bases between.

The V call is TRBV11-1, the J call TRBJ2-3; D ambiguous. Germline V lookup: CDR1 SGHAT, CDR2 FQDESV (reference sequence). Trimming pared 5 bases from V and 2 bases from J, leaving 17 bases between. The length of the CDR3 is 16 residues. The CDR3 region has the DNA TGTGCCAGCAGCCCCCAAGGCGGAAGACTCACAGATACGCAGTATTTT. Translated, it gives CASSPQGGRLTDTQYF. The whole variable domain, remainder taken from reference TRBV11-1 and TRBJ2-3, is EAEVAQSPRYKITEKSQAVAFWCDPISGHATLYWYRQILGQGPELLVQFQDESVVDDSQLPKDRFSAERLKGVDSTLKIQPAELGDSAMYLCASSPQGGRLTDTQYFGPGTRLTVL.

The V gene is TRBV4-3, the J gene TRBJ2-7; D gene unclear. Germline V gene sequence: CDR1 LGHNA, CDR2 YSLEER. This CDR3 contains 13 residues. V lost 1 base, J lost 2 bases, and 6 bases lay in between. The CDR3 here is CASSQGPPYEQYF. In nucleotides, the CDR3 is TGCGCCAGCAGCCAAGGTCCCCCCTACGAGCAGTACTTC.

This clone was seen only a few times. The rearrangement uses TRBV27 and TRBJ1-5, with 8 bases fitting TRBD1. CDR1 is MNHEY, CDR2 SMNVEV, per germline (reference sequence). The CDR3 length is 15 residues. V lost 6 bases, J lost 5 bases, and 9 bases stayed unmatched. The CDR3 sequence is CASSNTGGPYQPQHF. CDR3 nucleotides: TGTGCCAGCAGCAACACAGGGGGACCCTATCAGCCCCAGCATTTT.

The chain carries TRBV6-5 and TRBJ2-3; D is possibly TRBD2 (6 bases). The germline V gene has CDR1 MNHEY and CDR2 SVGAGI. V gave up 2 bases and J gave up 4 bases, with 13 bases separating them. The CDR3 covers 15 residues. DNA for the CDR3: TGTGCCAGCAGTTACGGAGCCCGGGGGTCAGATACGCAGTATTTT. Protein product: CASSYGARGSDTQYF.

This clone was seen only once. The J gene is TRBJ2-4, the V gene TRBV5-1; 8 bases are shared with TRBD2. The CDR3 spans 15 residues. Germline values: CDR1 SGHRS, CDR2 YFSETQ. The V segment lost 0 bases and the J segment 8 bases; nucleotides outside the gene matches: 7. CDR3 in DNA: TGCGCCAGCAGCTTGGGGGCGGGAGGCCCCGACATTCAGTACTTC. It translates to CASSLGAGGPDIQYF.

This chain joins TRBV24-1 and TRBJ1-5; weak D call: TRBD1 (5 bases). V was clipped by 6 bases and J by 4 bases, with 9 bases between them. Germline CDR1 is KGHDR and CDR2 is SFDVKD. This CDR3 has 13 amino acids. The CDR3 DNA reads TGTGCCACCAGTTTTCGGGGGAATCAGCCCCAGCATTTT. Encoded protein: CATSFRGNQPQHF.

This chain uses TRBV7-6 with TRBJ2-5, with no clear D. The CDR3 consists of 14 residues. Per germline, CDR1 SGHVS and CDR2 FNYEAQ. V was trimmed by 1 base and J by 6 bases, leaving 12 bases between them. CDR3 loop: CASSLVAGKQTQYF. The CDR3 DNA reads TGTGCCAGCAGCTTAGTTGCTGGGAAACAGACCCAGTACTTC.

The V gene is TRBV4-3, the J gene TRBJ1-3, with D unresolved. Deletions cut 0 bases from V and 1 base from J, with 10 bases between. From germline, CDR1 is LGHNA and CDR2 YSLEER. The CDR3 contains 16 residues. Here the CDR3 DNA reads TGCGCCAGCAGCCAAGATCGGTCTCTTTCTGGAAACACCATATATTTT. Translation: CASSQDRSLSGNTIYF.

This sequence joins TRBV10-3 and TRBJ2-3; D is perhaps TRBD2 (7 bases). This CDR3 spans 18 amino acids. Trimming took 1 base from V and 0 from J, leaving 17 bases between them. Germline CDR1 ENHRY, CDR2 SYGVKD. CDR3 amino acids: CAISEWGGGASSTDTQYF. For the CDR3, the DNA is TGTGCCATCAGTGAGTGGGGAGGGGGGGCCTCTAGCACAGATACGCAGTATTTT.

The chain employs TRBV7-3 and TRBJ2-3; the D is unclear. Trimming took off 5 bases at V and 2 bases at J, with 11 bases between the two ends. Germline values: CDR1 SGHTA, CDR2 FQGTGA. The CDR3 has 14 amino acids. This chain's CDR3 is CASSPGWSTDTQYF. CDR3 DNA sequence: TGTGCCAGCAGCCCCGGGTGGTCCACAGATACGCAGTATTTT.

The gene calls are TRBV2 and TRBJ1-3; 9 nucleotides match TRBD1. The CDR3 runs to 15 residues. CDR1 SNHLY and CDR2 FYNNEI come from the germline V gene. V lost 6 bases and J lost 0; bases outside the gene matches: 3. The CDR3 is CASRGTGFSGNTIYF. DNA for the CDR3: TGTGCCAGCAGAGGGACAGGGTTCTCTGGAAACACCATATATTTT.

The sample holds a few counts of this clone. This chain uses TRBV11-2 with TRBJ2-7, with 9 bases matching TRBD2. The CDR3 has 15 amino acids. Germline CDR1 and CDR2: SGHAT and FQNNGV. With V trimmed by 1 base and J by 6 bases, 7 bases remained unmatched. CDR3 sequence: CASSLGVAGVIEQYF. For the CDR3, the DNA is TGTGCCAGCAGCTTAGGGGTAGCGGGAGTTATCGAGCAGTACTTC.

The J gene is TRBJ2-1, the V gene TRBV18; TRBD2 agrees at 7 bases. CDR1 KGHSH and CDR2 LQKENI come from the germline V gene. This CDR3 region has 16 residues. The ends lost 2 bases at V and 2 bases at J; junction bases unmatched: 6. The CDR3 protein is CASSPEGGSTYNEQFF. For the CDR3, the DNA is TGTGCCAGCTCACCAGAAGGCGGGAGCACCTACAATGAGCAGTTCTTC.

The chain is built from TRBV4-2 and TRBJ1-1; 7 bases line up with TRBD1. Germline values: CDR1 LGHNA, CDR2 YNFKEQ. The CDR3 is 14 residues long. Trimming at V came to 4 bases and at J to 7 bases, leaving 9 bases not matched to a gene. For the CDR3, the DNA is TGTGCCAGCAGCCCTTCGGACAGGTTTTTTGAAGCTTTCTTT. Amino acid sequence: CASSPSDRFFEAFF.

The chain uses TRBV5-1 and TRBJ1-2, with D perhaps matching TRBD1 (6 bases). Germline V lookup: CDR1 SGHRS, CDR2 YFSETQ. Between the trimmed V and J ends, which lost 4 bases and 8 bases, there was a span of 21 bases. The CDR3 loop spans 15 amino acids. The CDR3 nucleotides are TGCGCCAGCAGCGCCTCGGGGGGGCTCGAGGAGGGCTACACCTTC. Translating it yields CASSASGGLEEGYTF.

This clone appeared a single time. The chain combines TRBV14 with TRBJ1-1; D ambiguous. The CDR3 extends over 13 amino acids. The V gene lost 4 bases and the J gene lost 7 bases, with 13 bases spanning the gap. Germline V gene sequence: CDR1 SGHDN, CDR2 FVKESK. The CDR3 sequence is CASSPNIFDEAFF. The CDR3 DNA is TGTGCCAGCAGCCCTAACATATTTGATGAAGCTTTCTTT.

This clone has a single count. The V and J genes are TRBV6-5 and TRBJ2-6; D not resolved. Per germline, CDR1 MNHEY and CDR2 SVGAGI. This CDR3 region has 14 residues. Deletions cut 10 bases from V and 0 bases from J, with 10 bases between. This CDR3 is CAIDTSSGANVLTF. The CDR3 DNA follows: TGTGCCATCGACACCTCCTCTGGGGCCAACGTCCTGACTTTC.

The CDR3 is CASSLRGRTEAFF. The CDR3, as DNA: TGTGCCAGCAGTTTACGGGGTAGGACTGAAGCTTTCTTT. The chain recombines TRBV12-3 or TRBV12-4 with TRBJ1-1; D not certain. V was trimmed by 2 bases and J by 5 bases, leaving 9 bases between them. This CDR3 comprises 13 residues.